Presented here are 15 T cell receptor beta chains from one specimen sequenced in a study of blood T cell repertoires in COVID-19. Data came from immunoSEQ multiplex PCR; TCRdb stores just in-frame clones and leaves some out. The sample includes about 280,000 clones, roughly 85% seen only once; the top ten take around 2.9%. The sample comprised peripheral blood. The receptors here all came from a woman in her 30s with active or convalescent COVID-19.

J is TRBJ2-2 and V is TRBV7-3; 12 bases align to TRBD2. V gave up 5 bases and J gave up 8 bases; unmatched junction bases: 12. Per germline, CDR1 SGHTA and CDR2 FQGTGA. The length of the CDR3 is 17 residues. CDR3 in DNA: TGTGCCAGCAGCCTACTAGGACTAGCGGGGTCTTTAGGGGAGCTGTTTTTT. Translation: CASSLLGLAGSLGELFF.

This clone was seen a few times. The J gene is TRBJ2-1, the V gene TRBV14; D might be TRBD1 (6 bases). This CDR3 region has 15 residues. V was pared by 0 bases and J by 7 bases, with 13 bases between. Germline V gene data show CDR1 as SGHDN and CDR2 as FVKESK. CDR3 protein: CASSQDWAGVNEQFF. The DNA of the CDR3 is TGTGCCAGCAGCCAAGATTGGGCAGGGGTAAATGAGCAGTTCTTC.

The gene calls are TRBV7-2 and TRBJ2-7; TRBD1 matches 8 bases. The CDR3 runs 15 residues. The V gene end was trimmed by 4 bases and the J gene end by 3 bases; junction bases not matched to a gene: 8. CDR1 and CDR2 from the germline V gene are SGHTA and FQGNSA. DNA for the CDR3: TGTGCCAGCAGCTCGATTTTCGGACAGGGCTACGAGCAGTACTTC. Its translation: CASSSIFGQGYEQYF.

The genes are TRBV19 and TRBJ2-3, with TRBD2 matching over 9 bases. With 8 bases clipped from V and 4 bases from J, the junction kept 10 bases outside the gene matches. Germline V gives CDR1 LNHDA, CDR2 SQIVND (reference sequence). The CDR3 contains 15 residues. Here the CDR3 reads CASRKRGASPDTQYF. DNA of the CDR3: TGTGCCAGTCGCAAGCGGGGGGCCTCACCAGATACGCAGTATTTT.

This rearrangement joins TRBV5-6 to TRBJ2-1; 10 bases are a match to TRBD1. This CDR3 contains 13 residues. With V trimmed by 3 bases and J by 8 bases, 2 bases remained unmatched. CDR1 SGHDT and CDR2 YYEEEE come from the germline V gene. The CDR3 loop reads CASSWGTGDEQFF. For the CDR3, the DNA is TGTGCCAGCAGCTGGGGGACAGGGGATGAGCAGTTCTTC.

The gene calls are TRBV28 and TRBJ2-7; 7 bases line up with TRBD1. The CDR3 loop spans 14 amino acids. The V segment lost 3 bases and the J segment 3 bases; nucleotides outside the gene matches: 5. Germline CDR1 MDHEN, CDR2 SYDVKM. The chain's CDR3 is CASSFDDRDYEQYF. CDR3 DNA sequence: TGTGCCAGCAGTTTTGATGACAGGGACTACGAGCAGTACTTC.

The chain has TRBV2 and TRBJ2-7; D call uncertain. CDR3 length: 12 amino acids. Germline V gene data show CDR1 as SNHLY and CDR2 as FYNNEI. Trimming left V 8 bases short and J 3 bases short, with 11 bases between. The CDR3: CASGTKIYEQYF. CDR3 bases: TGTGCCAGCGGAACTAAAATCTACGAGCAGTACTTC. Based on the CDR3 plus reference TRBV2 and TRBJ2-7, the full variable domain is EPEVTQTPSHQVTQMGQEVILRCVPISNHLYFYWYRQILGQKVEFLVSFYNNEISEKSEIFDDQFSVERPDGSNFTLKIRSTKLEDSAMYFCASGTKIYEQYFGPGTRLTVT.

V is TRBV6-2 or TRBV6-3 and J is TRBJ2-1; TRBD1 matches 7 bases. Germline CDR1 is MNHEY and CDR2 is SVGEGT. The CDR3 covers 12 residues. V was pared by 5 bases and J by 5 bases, with 0 bases of the junction left unmatched. The CDR3 loop is CASSQGDNEQFF. In DNA, the CDR3 is TGTGCCAGCAGTCAGGGGGACAATGAGCAGTTCTTC.

The chain recombines TRBV6-2 or TRBV6-3 with TRBJ1-4; no clear D gene. CDR1 MNHEY and CDR2 SVGEGT come from the germline V gene. This CDR3 is built from 16 residues. Trimming cost V 3 bases and J 5 bases, with 16 bases left between them. CDR3 sequence: CASSYVKGGLNEKLFF. The DNA for the CDR3 is TGTGCCAGCAGTTATGTGAAGGGAGGATTGAATGAAAAACTGTTTTTT.

V usage is TRBV28 and J usage is TRBJ2-1; 8 bases agree with TRBD1. There are 16 residues in the CDR3. The germline gives CDR1 MDHEN, CDR2 SYDVKM. V lost 5 bases, J lost 4 bases, and 10 bases stayed unmatched. CDR3 nucleotide sequence: TGTGCCAGCAGTCTGCTAGCCGGGACAGGTTACAATGAGCAGTTCTTC. Its translation is CASSLLAGTGYNEQFF.

The V gene is TRBV2, the J gene TRBJ1-6, with TRBD1 matching 9 bases. This CDR3 has 17 residues. Germline V lookup: CDR1 SNHLY, CDR2 FYNNEI. V dropped 6 bases and J dropped 0; count of bases not matched to a gene: 6. The CDR3 region has the DNA TGTGCCAGCAGGGCTACAGGGGGCAGCTCCTATAATTCACCCCTCCACTTT. The encoded protein is CASRATGGSSYNSPLHF.

The rearrangement joins TRBV28 to TRBJ1-4; maybe TRBD1 (6 bases). CDR1 and CDR2 (germline): MDHEN, SYDVKM. Trimming cost V 5 bases and J 6 bases, with 13 bases left between them. CDR3 length equals 14 residues. CDR3 in amino acids: CASSPGQNYEKLFF. CDR3 DNA sequence: TGTGCCAGCAGTCCCGGACAGAATTATGAAAAACTGTTTTTT.

DNA for the CDR3: TGTGCTAGTGGCCATATGCGGAGGGTTTATTCACCCCTCCACTTT. Translation: CASGHMRRVYSPLHF. This sequence joins TRBV12-5 and TRBJ1-6, with no clear D. V was trimmed by 6 bases and J by 8 bases, leaving 17 bases between them. The germline V gene has CDR1 LGHNT and CDR2 FRNRAP. The CDR3 is 15 residues long.

This clone was detected once. The germline gene is not matched at one end of the junction; a read error may be the cause. The chain has TRBV12-5 and TRBJ1-2; tentative D call: TRBD1 (6 bases). CDR1 is LGHNT and CDR2 is FRNRAP in the germline V gene. The CDR3 has 11 amino acids. The CDR3 DNA is TGTGCTAGTGGTCCTCGACAGGCGTCTGCCTTC. It encodes CASGPRQASAF.

This chain links TRBV27 with TRBJ2-5; 13 bases match TRBD2. The length of the CDR3 is 14 residues. Per germline, CDR1 MNHEY and CDR2 SMNVEV (reference sequence). V dropped 10 bases and J dropped 2; count of bases not matched to a gene: 4. The CDR3 nucleotides read TGTGCCACCGGACTAGCGGGGGTACAAGAGACCCAGTACTTC. This encodes CATGLAGVQETQYF.